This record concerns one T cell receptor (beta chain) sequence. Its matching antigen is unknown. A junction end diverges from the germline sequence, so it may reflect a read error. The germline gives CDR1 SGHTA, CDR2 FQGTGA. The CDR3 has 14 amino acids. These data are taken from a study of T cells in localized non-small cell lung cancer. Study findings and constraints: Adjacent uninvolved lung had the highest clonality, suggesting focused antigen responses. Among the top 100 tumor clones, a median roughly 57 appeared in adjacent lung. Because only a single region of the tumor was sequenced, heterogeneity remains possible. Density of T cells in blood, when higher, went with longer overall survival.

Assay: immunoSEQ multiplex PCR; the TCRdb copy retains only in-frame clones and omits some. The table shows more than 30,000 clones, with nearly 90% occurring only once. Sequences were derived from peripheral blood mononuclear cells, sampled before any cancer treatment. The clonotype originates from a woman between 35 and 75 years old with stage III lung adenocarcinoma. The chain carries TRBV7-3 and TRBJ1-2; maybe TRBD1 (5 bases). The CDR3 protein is CVSSLGRGRSGYTF. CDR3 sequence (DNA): TGTGTCAGCAGCCTGGGGAGGGGACGGAGTGGCTACACCTTC.